This TCR beta chain came from a study of OX40 agonist ivuxolimab in advanced cancers. Study-wide context: Ivuxolimab was a fully human IgG2 agonistic monoclonal antibody targeting the costimulatory receptor OX40 (CD134). Intravenous ivuxolimab was administered to patients every 2 weeks at six dose levels: 0.01, 0.1, 0.3, 1.5, 3 and 10 mg/kg. Of the approximately 53 patients in dose escalation, 19 had hepatocellular carcinoma, some 15 had melanoma, 9 had renal cell carcinoma and 9 had head and neck cancer. The dose-escalation cohort was roughly 87% male with a mean age of 60 years, ranging from about 23 to 85. Prior anti-PD-1, anti-PD-L1 or anti-CTLA-4 therapy was permitted, and 30% to 50% of dose-escalation patients had received checkpoint inhibitors. Partial responses were achieved by three dose-escalation patients, of whom one had hepatocellular carcinoma and two had cutaneous melanoma. Peripheral TCRbeta sequencing was intended to test whether TCR sequence diversity was altered and clonal T-cell expansion was caused by ivuxolimab. The paper describes the monotherapy dose-escalation part (N of about 50 patients) of the phase I trial of ivuxolimab. Here is what the overall study found, with its caveats: Low levels of normalized T-cell clonal expansion were also seen in some patients who did not respond. On average, CD8+ T cells showed more expanded clones than CD4+ T cells after ivuxolimab. At doses of 0.1 to 3.0 mg/kg, clonal expansion of both CD4+ and CD8+ T cells in blood was seen between baseline and week 6. Antigen specificity was not determined for the clonally expanded peripheral T cells. In the 0.1-3.0 mg/kg groups, partial responders had among the lowest normalized peripheral clonal expansion, particularly in CD8+ T cells.

Patients with autoimmune disease history or receiving systemic immunosuppression were excluded from the trial. Peripheral blood for TCR sequencing was collected from all dose cohorts at baseline, on cycle 4 day 1, and on cycle 7 day 1. The samples were taken from a phase I, first-in-human, multicenter, open-label dose-escalation trial of ivuxolimab. The trial enrolled adults with locally advanced or metastatic head and neck squamous cell, hepatocellular, melanoma or renal cell carcinoma. CD4+ and CD8+ T cells were sorted separately from peripheral blood before TCR sequencing. To sequence the TCRbeta CDR3 region, genomic DNA was isolated from the sorted cells. The immunoSEQ Assay was used to sequence the TCRbeta CDR3 regions. Entries here come from immuneACCESS through TCRdb and include only in-frame sequences with V and J called. Some clones fail to appear in such tables; in the studies checked, an unresolved V gene covers under half of the shortfall, and the cause of the remainder is unknown. For this sample the table gives around 77,000 clones, of which approximately 90% were detected only once. The biggest ten clones account for roughly 1% of the sample.

A word on this clone: Its antigen is currently not known. There are no base qualities to consult, and no much larger clone falls within one base.

CDR1 and CDR2 are drawn from the germline V gene: MNHNS, SASEGT. Trimming at the junction amounts to 5 bases on V and 1 base on J, and the germline ends lie 5 bases apart. From its cysteine to its phenylalanine, the CDR3 spans 12 amino acids. CDR3 DNA only is kept here, 36 bases in frame from base 1. Recombination connected TRBV6-1 to TRBJ2-5; no D gene can be assigned with confidence. This clonotype was obtained from an adult with an advanced solid tumor such as melanoma, head and neck, liver or kidney cancer. The starting material was CD4+ or CD8+ T cells sorted from blood, obtained in a trial of the OX40 agonist ivuxolimab. The nucleotides read TGTGCCAGCAGTTTGGGCCAAGAGACCCAGTACTTC. This yields the protein CASSLGQETQYF.